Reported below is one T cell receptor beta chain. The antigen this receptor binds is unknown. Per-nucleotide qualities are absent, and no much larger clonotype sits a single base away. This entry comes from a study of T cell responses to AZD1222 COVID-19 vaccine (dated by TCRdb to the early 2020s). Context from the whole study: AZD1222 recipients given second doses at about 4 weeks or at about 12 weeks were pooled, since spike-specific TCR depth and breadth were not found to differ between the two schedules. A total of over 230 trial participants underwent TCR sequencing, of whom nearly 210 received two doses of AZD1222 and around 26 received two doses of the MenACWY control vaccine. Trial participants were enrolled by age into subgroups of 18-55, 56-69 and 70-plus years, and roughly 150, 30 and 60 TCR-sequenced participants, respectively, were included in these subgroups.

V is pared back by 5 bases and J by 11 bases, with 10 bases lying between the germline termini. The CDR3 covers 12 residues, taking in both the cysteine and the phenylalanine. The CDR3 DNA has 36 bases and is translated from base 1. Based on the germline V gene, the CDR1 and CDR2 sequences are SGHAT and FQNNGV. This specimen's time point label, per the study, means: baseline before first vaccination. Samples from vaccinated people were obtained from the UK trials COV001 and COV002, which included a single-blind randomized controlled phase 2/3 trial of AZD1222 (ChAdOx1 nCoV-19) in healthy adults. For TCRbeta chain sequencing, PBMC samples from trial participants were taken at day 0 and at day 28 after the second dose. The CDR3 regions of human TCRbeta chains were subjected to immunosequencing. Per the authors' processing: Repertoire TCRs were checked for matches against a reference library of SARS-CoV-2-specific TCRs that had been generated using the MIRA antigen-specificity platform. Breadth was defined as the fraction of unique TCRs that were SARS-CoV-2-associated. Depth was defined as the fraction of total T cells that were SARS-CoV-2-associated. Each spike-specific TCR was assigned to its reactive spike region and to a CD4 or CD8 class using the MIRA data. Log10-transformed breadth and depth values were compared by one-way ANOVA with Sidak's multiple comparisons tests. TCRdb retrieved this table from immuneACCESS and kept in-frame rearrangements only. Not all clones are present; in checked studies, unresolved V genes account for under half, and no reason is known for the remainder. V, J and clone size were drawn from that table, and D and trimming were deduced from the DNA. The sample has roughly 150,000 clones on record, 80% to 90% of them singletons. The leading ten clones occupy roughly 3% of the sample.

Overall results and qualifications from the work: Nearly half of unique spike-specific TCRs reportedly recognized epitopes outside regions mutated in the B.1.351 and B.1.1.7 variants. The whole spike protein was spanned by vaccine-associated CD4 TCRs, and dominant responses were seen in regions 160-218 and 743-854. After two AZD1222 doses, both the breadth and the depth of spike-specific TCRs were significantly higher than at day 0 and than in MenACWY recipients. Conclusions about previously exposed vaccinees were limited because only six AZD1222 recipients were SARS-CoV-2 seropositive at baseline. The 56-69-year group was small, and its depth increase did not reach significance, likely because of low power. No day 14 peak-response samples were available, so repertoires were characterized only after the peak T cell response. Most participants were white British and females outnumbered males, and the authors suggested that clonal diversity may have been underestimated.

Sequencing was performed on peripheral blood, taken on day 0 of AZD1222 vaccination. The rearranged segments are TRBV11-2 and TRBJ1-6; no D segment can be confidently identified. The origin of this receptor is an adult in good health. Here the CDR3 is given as CASSPIGTPLHF. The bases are TGTGCCAGCAGCCCCATCGGGACACCCCTCCACTTT.